The text below deals with one T cell receptor (beta chain). Germline assignment: CDR1 SQVTM and CDR2 ANQGSEA. The CDR3 sequence is 14 residues long. Deletions cut 2 bases from V and 2 bases from J, with 10 bases between. The source of the sample is a study of blood T cells in healthy people across ages. Russia was home to the donors, healthy Caucasian individuals aged roughly 6 to 100. The authors ran a second PCR of about 7 to 12 cycles using a sample-barcoded 5' primer and a J-beta primer mix. TCRdb called the 5' RACE reads again in MiXCR, with one record for every CDR3 protein. The data show 800,000 to 950,000 distinct CDR3 sequences, 45% to 50% seen once.

This rearrangement joins TRBV29-1 to TRBJ2-1, with a possible D match to TRBD2 (5 bases). Sequencing input: blood. The receptor was isolated from a young man in good health. CDR3 sequence (DNA): TGCAGCGTTGAAACGGGATTCCCCTACAATGAGCAGTTCTTC. Translating gives CSVETGFPYNEQFF.